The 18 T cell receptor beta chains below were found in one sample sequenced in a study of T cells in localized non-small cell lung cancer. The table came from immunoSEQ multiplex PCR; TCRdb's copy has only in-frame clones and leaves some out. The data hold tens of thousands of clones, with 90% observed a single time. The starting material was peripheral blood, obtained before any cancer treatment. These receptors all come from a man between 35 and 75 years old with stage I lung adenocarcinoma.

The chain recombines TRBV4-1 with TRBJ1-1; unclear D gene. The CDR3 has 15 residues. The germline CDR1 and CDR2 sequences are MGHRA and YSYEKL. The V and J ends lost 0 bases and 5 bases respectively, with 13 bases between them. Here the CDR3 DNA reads TGCGCCAGCAGCCAAGAGTGGCGGGTTGGGACTGAAGCTTTCTTT. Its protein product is CASSQEWRVGTEAFF.

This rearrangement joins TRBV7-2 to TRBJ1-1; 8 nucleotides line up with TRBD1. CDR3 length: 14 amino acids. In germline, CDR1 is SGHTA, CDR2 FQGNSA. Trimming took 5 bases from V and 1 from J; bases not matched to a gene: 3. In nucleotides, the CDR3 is TGTGCCAGCAGCCAGGACAGGGAGAACACTGAAGCTTTCTTT. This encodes CASSQDRENTEAFF.

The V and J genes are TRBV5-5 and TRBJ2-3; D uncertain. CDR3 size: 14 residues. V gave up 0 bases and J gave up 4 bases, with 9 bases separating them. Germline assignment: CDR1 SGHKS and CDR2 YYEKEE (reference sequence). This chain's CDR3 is CASSLVREADTQYF. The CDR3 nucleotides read TGTGCCAGCAGCTTGGTCCGTGAGGCAGATACGCAGTATTTT.

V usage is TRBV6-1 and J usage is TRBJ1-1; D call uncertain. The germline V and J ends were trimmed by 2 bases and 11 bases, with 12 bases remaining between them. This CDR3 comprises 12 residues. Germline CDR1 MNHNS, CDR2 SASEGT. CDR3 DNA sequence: TGTGCCAGCAGTGAATCGCACCGGCGGGCTTTCTTT. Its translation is CASSESHRRAFF.

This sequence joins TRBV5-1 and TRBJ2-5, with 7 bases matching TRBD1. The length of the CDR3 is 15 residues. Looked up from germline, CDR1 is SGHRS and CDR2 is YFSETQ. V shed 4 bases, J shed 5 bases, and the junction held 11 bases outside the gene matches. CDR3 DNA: TGCGCCAGCAGCGTGGGACAGTTTGGACGGGAGACCCAGTACTTC. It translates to CASSVGQFGRETQYF.

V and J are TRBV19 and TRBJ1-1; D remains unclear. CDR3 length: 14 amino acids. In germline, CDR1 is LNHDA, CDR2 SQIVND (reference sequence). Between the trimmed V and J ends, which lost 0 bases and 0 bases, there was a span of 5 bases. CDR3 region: CASSIDRMNTEAFF. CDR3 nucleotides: TGTGCCAGTAGTATAGATCGAATGAACACTGAAGCTTTCTTT. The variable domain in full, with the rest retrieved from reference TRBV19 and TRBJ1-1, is DGGITQSPKYLFRKEGQNVTLSCEQNLNHDAMYWYRQDPGQGLRLIYYSQIVNDFQKGDIAEGYSVSREKKESFPLTVTSAQKNPTAFYLCASSIDRMNTEAFFGQGTRLTVV.

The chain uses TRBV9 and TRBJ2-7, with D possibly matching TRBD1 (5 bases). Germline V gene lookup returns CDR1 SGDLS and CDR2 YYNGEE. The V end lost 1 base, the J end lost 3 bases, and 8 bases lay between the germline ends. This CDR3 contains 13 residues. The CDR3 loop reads CASSVSDNYEQYF. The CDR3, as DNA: TGTGCCAGCAGCGTATCGGACAACTACGAGCAGTACTTC. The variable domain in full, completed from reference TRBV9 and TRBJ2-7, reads DSGVTQTPKHLITATGQRVTLRCSPRSGDLSVYWYQQSLDQGLQFLIQYYNGEERAKGNILERFSAQQFPDLHSELNLSSLELGDSALYFCASSVSDNYEQYFGPGTRLTVT.

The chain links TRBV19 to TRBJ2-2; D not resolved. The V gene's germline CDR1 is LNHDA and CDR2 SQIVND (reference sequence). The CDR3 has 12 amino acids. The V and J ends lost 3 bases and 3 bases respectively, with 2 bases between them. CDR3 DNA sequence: TGTGCCAGTAGTATGTACACCGGGGAGCTGTTTTTT. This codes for CASSMYTGELFF. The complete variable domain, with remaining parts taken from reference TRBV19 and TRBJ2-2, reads DGGITQSPKYLFRKEGQNVTLSCEQNLNHDAMYWYRQDPGQGLRLIYYSQIVNDFQKGDIAEGYSVSREKKESFPLTVTSAQKNPTAFYLCASSMYTGELFFGEGSRLTVL.

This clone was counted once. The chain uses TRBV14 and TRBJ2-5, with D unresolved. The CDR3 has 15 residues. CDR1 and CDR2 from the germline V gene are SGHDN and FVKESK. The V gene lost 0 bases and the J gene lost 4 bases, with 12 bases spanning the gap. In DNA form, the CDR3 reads TGTGCCAGCAGCCAAGAATTATCCCCGCTAGAGACCCAGTACTTC. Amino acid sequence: CASSQELSPLETQYF. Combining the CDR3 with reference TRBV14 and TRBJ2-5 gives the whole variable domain EAGVTQFPSHSVIEKGQTVTLRCDPISGHDNLYWYRRVMGKEIKFLLHFVKESKQDESGMPNNRFLAERTGGTYSTLKVQPAELEDSGVYFCASSQELSPLETQYFGPGTRLLVL.

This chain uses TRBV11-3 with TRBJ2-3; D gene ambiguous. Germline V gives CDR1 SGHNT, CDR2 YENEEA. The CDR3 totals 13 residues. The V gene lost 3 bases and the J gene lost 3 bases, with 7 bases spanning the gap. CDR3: CASSFGVTDTQYF. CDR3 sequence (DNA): TGTGCCAGCAGCTTCGGCGTTACAGATACGCAGTATTTT.

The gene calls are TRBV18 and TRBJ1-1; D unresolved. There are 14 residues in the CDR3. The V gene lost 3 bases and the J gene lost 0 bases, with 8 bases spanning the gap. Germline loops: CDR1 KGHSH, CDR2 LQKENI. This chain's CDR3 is CASSPPSLNTEAFF. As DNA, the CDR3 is TGTGCCAGCTCACCGCCGAGTTTGAACACTGAAGCTTTCTTT.

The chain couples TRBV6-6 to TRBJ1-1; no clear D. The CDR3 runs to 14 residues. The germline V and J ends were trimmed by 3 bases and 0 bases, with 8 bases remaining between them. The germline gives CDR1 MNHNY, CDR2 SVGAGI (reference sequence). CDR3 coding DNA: TGTGCCAGCAGTTATGACGGGATGAACACTGAAGCTTTCTTT. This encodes CASSYDGMNTEAFF.

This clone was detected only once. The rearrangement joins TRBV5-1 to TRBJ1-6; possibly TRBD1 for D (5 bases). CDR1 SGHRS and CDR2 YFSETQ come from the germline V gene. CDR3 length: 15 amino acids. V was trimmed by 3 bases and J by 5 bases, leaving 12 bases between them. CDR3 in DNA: TGCGCCAGCAGCTCACCGGGACTTAATAATTCACCCCTCCACTTT. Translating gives CASSSPGLNNSPLHF.

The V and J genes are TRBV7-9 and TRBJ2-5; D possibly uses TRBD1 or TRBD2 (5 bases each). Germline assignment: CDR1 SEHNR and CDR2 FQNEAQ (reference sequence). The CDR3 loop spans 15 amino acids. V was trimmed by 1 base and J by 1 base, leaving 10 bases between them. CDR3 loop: CASSLGGSIQETQYF. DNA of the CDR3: TGTGCCAGCAGCTTAGGGGGGTCGATCCAAGAGACCCAGTACTTC.

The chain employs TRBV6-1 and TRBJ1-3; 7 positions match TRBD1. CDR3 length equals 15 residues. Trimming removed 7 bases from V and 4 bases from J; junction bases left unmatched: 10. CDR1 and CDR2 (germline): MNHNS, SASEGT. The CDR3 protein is CASIPSTGWGNTIYF. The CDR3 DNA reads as TGTGCCAGCATCCCGTCGACAGGGTGGGGAAACACCATATATTTT.

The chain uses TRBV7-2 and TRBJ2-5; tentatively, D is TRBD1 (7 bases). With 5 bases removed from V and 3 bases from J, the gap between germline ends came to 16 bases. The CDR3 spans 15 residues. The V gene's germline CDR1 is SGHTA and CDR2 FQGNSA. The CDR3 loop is CASSPTTGRKETQYF. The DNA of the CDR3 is TGTGCCAGCAGCCCCACGACAGGGAGGAAAGAGACCCAGTACTTC. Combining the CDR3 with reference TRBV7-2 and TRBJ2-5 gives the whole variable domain GAGVSQSPSNKVTEKGKDVELRCDPISGHTALYWYRQSLGQGLEFLIYFQGNSAPDKSGLPSDRFSAERTGGSVSTLTIQRTQQEDSAVYLCASSPTTGRKETQYFGPGTRLLVL.

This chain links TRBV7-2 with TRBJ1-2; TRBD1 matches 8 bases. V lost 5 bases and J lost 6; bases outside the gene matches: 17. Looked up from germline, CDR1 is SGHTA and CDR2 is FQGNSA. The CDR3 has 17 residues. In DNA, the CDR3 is TGTGCCAGCAGCCTACGGACAGGGAGGCAACGGGTAGATGGCTACACCTTC. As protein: CASSLRTGRQRVDGYTF. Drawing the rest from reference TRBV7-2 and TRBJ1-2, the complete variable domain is GAGVSQSPSNKVTEKGKDVELRCDPISGHTALYWYRQSLGQGLEFLIYFQGNSAPDKSGLPSDRFSAERTGGSVSTLTIQRTQQEDSAVYLCASSLRTGRQRVDGYTFGSGTRLTVV.

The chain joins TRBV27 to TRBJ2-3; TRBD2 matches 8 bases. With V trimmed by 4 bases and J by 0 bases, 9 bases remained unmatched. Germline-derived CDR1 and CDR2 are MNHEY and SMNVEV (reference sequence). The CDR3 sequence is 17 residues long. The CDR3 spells CASSWSPGGASTDTQYF. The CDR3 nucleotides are TGTGCCAGCAGTTGGTCCCCGGGGGGGGCAAGCACAGATACGCAGTATTTT.